These 22 T cell receptor beta chains share one sample of origin, sequenced in a study of blood T cells in healthy people across ages. A sample-barcoded 5' primer and a J-beta primer mix were used in a second PCR of roughly 6 to 11 cycles. MiXCR, run by TCRdb on the 5' RACE reads, gives a single entry per CDR3 protein. Counted here are about 970,000 distinct CDR3 sequences, just over 50% occurring once; the ten biggest clones make up about a fifth. Source material: blood. The receptors come from a woman aged 55-69 years in good health.

This chain connects TRBV4-2 to TRBJ2-5, with 7 bases identical to TRBD2. V was pared by 0 bases and J by 4 bases, with 8 bases of the junction left unmatched. This CDR3 region has 16 residues. CDR1 is LGHNA and CDR2 is YNFKEQ in the germline V gene. This CDR3 is CASSQDLGLGGETQYF. The DNA for the CDR3 is TGTGCCAGCAGCCAAGATCTTGGACTAGGTGGAGAGACCCAGTACTTC.

The V call is TRBV6-2 or TRBV6-3, the J call TRBJ1-2, with D possibly matching TRBD1 (6 bases). Trimming removed 2 bases from V and 9 bases from J, with 13 bases in between. This CDR3 region has 13 residues. Germline values: CDR1 MNHEY, CDR2 SVGEGT. The CDR3 sequence is CASSYAGASSYTF. The DNA for the CDR3 is TGTGCCAGCAGTTACGCGGGGGCCAGCAGCTACACCTTC.

The chain uses TRBV2 and TRBJ2-5; D uncertain. This CDR3 is built from 16 residues. Germline assignment: CDR1 SNHLY and CDR2 FYNNEI. The V and J ends lost 3 bases and 2 bases respectively, with 16 bases between them. The CDR3 region is CASSDRLTQHQETQYF. The CDR3 nucleotides read TGTGCCAGCAGTGACCGTTTAACACAACATCAAGAGACCCAGTACTTC.

Only a few counts were recorded for this clonotype. V and J are TRBV27 and TRBJ1-6; D not certain. Trimming took 5 bases from V and 4 from J, leaving 9 bases between them. CDR3 size: 14 residues. CDR1 MNHEY and CDR2 SMNVEV come from the germline V gene (reference sequence). The CDR3 DNA reads TGTGCCAGCAGTATCTACAGATATAATTCACCCCTCCACTTT. Translation gives CASSIYRYNSPLHF.

The rearrangement links TRBV7-8 to TRBJ2-1; 10 nucleotides agree with TRBD2. The CDR3 is 12 amino acids. Trimming cost V 1 base and J 13 bases; bases outside gene matches: 1. Germline-derived CDR1 and CDR2 are SGHVS and FQNEAQ. The CDR3 DNA reads as TGTGCCAGCAGCTTAGGGACTAGCGGTCAGTTCTTC. Protein product: CASSLGTSGQFF.

The J gene is TRBJ1-5, the V gene TRBV12-3 or TRBV12-4; TRBD1 aligns across 8 bases. CDR3 length equals 17 residues. Unmatched junction bases numbered 11, after V lost 6 bases and J lost 1 base. DNA for the CDR3: TGTGCCAGCAGCCCGACAGGGGCACTGGCCAGCAATCAGCCCCAGCATTTT. It yields the protein CASSPTGALASNQPQHF.

This clonotype was recorded a few times. The rearrangement links TRBV7-8 to TRBJ2-3, with D perhaps TRBD1 (5 bases). Germline V gene sequence: CDR1 SGHVS, CDR2 FQNEAQ. The CDR3 has 15 residues. Trimming shortened V by 5 bases and J by 1 base, and 13 bases separated the two germline ends. The CDR3 sequence: CASSGSGIGTDTQYF. The CDR3 DNA follows: TGTGCCAGCAGCGGATCAGGGATCGGCACAGATACGCAGTATTTT.

CDR3 sequence reads: CASSSRQGEITEAFF. The CDR3 bases are TGTGCCAGCTCATCGAGACAGGGGGAAATCACTGAAGCTTTCTTT. The gene calls are TRBV18 and TRBJ1-1, with 9 bases aligning to TRBD1. The germline V gene encodes CDR1 KGHSH and CDR2 LQKENI. V lost 5 bases to trimming and J lost 4 bases; unmatched junction nucleotides: 8. The CDR3 runs to 15 residues.

The V call is TRBV7-2, the J call TRBJ2-1; 13 bases align to TRBD2. The assigned J gene may be wrong: the sequence end matches TRBJ2-7 better. This CDR3 has 16 amino acids. Germline loops: CDR1 SGHTA, CDR2 FQGNSA. CDR3 protein: CASSSTSGRGAYEQYF. CDR3 nucleotides: TGTGCCAGCAGCTCTACTAGCGGGAGGGGGGCCTACGAGCAGTACTTC.

This clonotype was recorded a few times. The chain uses TRBV7-2 and TRBJ2-3; the match to TRBD2 covers 8 bases. V trimming: 5 bases; J trimming: 8 bases; junction bases outside the gene matches: 12. In germline, CDR1 is SGHTA, CDR2 FQGNSA. The CDR3 length is 15 residues. Here the CDR3 DNA reads TGTGCCAGCAGCGCCGGGACTAGAGCCTCGAGTACGCAGTATTTT. It codes for CASSAGTRASSTQYF. The variable domain in full, with the rest retrieved from reference TRBV7-2 and TRBJ2-3, is GAGVSQSPSNKVTEKGKDVELRCDPISGHTALYWYRQSLGQGLEFLIYFQGNSAPDKSGLPSDRFSAERTGGSVSTLTIQRTQQEDSAVYLCASSAGTRASSTQYFGPGTRLTVL.

A few counts support this clonotype. The gene calls are TRBV6-2 or TRBV6-3 and TRBJ2-7; D call uncertain. CDR3 length: 14 residues. V was pared by 2 bases and J by 6 bases, with 14 bases between. Germline V gene data show CDR1 as MNHEY and CDR2 as SVGEGT. CDR3 region: CASSYVRSTAEQYF. DNA of the CDR3: TGTGCCAGCAGTTACGTCAGGAGCACAGCCGAGCAGTACTTC.

A few counts support this clonotype. Mismatch with germline at one junction end may stem from a read error. The chain joins TRBV5-1 to TRBJ2-3; D perhaps matches TRBD2 (5 bases). Germline lookup yields CDR1 SGHRS and CDR2 YFSETQ. The CDR3 spans 16 residues. CDR3 nucleotide sequence: TGCGCCAGTAGCTTGATTGGCGGGTTTAACACAGATACGCAGTATTTT. This codes for CASSLIGGFNTDTQYF.

This chain joins TRBV20-1 and TRBJ1-6; D remains ambiguous. Trimming left V 7 bases short and J 9 bases short, with 13 bases between. Germline CDR1 is DFQATT and CDR2 is SNEGSKA (reference sequence). The CDR3 is 12 amino acids. CDR3 protein: CSVPEVGSPLHF. CDR3 coding DNA: TGCAGTGTTCCGGAGGTTGGTTCACCCCTCCACTTT.

The rearrangement links TRBV19 to TRBJ2-1, with 10 nucleotides matching TRBD2. Germline CDR1 LNHDA, CDR2 SQIVND (reference sequence). The CDR3 has 15 amino acids. With V trimmed by 7 bases and J by 5 bases, 8 bases remained unmatched. The CDR3 loop reads CASKVSGGTNNEQFF. As DNA, the CDR3 is TGTGCCAGTAAAGTTAGCGGGGGGACAAACAATGAGCAGTTCTTC.

CDR3 amino acids: CASSPTGLAGGQETQYF. DNA of the CDR3: TGCGCCAGCAGCCCCACGGGACTAGCGGGAGGACAGGAGACCCAGTACTTC. The chain carries TRBV4-1 and TRBJ2-5, with 15 bases fitting TRBD2. Germline V CDR1 and CDR2: MGHRA, YSYEKL. The CDR3 length is 17 residues. V trimming: 4 bases; J trimming: 5 bases; junction bases outside the gene matches: 8.

Note on this clonotype: An end of the junction does not agree with germline; a read error may underlie this. The V gene is TRBV28, the J gene TRBJ2-4; 7 bases are shared with TRBD2. The CDR3 has 17 amino acids. Germline CDR1 and CDR2: MDHEN and SYDVKM. CDR3 nucleotide sequence: TGTGCCAGCAGTTTATGGGGGGGGGAACTAGCCAAAAACATTCAGTATTTC. It encodes CASSLWGGELAKNIQYF.

The chain uses TRBV27 and TRBJ1-2, with TRBD1 matching 9 bases. In germline, CDR1 is MNHEY, CDR2 SMNVEV (reference sequence). The CDR3 consists of 15 residues. The V gene end was trimmed by 4 bases and the J gene end by 5 bases; junction bases not matched to a gene: 8. This CDR3 reads CASSSTTGGNYGYTF. In DNA, the CDR3 is TGTGCCAGCAGTTCTACGACAGGGGGAAATTATGGCTACACCTTC.

This clonotype was detected once. This chain links TRBV7-2 with TRBJ2-7; tentative D call: TRBD2 (6 bases). Trimming stripped 5 bases from V and 3 bases from J, with 17 bases between. CDR1 and CDR2 from the germline V gene are SGHTA and FQGNSA. The CDR3 loop spans 15 amino acids. The CDR3 protein is CASSPQGGNVYEQYF. The CDR3 DNA is TGTGCCAGCAGCCCACAAGGCGGGAATGTCTACGAGCAGTACTTC.

The chain joins TRBV6-5 to TRBJ1-2, with 9 bases identical to TRBD1. Germline CDR1 MNHEY, CDR2 SVGAGI. This CDR3 is built from 16 residues. V lost 0 bases, J lost 6 bases, and 8 bases stayed unmatched. CDR3 loop: CASSYSFSWTGDGYTF. The CDR3 DNA follows: TGTGCCAGCAGTTACTCGTTTTCCTGGACAGGGGATGGCTACACCTTC.

DNA for the CDR3: TGTGCCAGCAGCCCTATCGACAGGGGGTTGACCGAGCAGTACTTC. Translating it yields CASSPIDRGLTEQYF. The chain carries TRBV7-6 and TRBJ2-5; 9 bases map to TRBD1. TRBJ2-7 explains the end of the DNA better; the J call may be wrong. This CDR3 is built from 15 residues. Germline assignment: CDR1 SGHVS and CDR2 FNYEAQ.

This clonotype was detected a few times. V is TRBV7-8 and J is TRBJ2-3; D call uncertain. The ends were cut back, 1 base at V and 5 bases at J, with 13 bases in the middle. The germline V gene has CDR1 SGHVS and CDR2 FQNEAQ. This CDR3 spans 15 amino acids. Written as DNA, the CDR3 is TGTGCCAGCAGCTTAGGAGCTAGTCGGATAGATACGCAGTATTTT. Translated: CASSLGASRIDTQYF.

The chain couples TRBV28 to TRBJ2-5; D not resolved. The DNA end is a closer match to TRBJ2-7, so the J assignment may be wrong. Germline values: CDR1 MDHEN, CDR2 SYDVKM. This CDR3 comprises 13 residues. CDR3 in amino acids: CASRSHGLYEQYF. Here the CDR3 DNA reads TGTGCCAGCAGGTCACATGGCTTGTACGAGCAGTACTTC.